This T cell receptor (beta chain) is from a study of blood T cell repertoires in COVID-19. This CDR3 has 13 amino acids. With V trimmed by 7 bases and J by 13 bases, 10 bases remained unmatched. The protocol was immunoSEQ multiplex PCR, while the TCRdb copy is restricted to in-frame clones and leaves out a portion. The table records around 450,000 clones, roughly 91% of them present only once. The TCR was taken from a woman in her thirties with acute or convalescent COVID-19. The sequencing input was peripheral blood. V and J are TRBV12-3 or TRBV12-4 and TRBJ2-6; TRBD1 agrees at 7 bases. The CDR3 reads CASTQTGVEVLTF. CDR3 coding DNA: TGTGCCAGCACCCAAACAGGGGTTGAAGTCCTGACTTTC.